This T cell receptor (beta chain) came from a study of control samples from healthy donors and cancer patients. Libraries were prepared by immunoSEQ multiplex PCR; TCRdb keeps only in-frame clonotypes and omits some of them. Of approximately 87,000 clones in the sample, 91% were seen once. CDR1 is SGHVS, CDR2 FQNEAQ, per germline. Germline trimming cut 5 bases from V and 9 bases from J; bases unmatched to any gene: 8. CDR3 length: 15 residues. The sequence came from a middle-aged man in good health. Source material: blood. The chain carries TRBV7-8 and TRBJ1-6, with 9 bases lining up with TRBD1. CDR3 loop: CASSQAGTGISPLHF. Written as DNA, the CDR3 is TGTGCCAGCAGCCAAGCCGGGACAGGGATTTCACCCCTCCACTTT. Combining the CDR3 with reference TRBV7-8 and TRBJ1-6 gives the whole variable domain GAGVSQSPRYKVAKRGQDVALRCDPISGHVSLFWYQQALGQGPEFLTYFQNEAQLDKSGLPSDRFFAERPEGSVSTLKIQRTQQEDSAVYLCASSQAGTGISPLHFGNGTRLTVT.